Shown below are 10 T cell receptor beta chains from a single sample sequenced in a study of OX40 agonist ivuxolimab in advanced cancers. Generated by immunoSEQ multiplex PCR, the TCRdb table keeps only in-frame clones and is missing some. The sample records more than 45,000 clones, around nine tenths being singletons. The sequenced sample was CD4+ or CD8+ T cells sorted from blood, obtained in a trial of the OX40 agonist ivuxolimab. These receptors originate from an adult with an advanced solid tumor such as melanoma, head and neck, liver or kidney cancer.

This clone has a handful of counts. The V and J genes are TRBV4-1 and TRBJ1-5; D is uncertain. This CDR3 contains 13 residues. CDR1 is MGHRA and CDR2 is YSYEKL in the germline V gene. The ends were cut back, 3 bases at V and 4 bases at J, with 7 bases in the middle. The CDR3 DNA reads as TGCGCCAGCAGCCATGAAGTGAATCAGCCCCAGCATTTT. It is translated as CASSHEVNQPQHF.

The DNA of the CDR3 is TGTGCCACCAGCAGAGCTACAGGGGGGAATGAGCAGTTCTTC. It yields the protein CATSRATGGNEQFF. The chain is built from TRBV15 and TRBJ2-1; TRBD1 agrees at 8 bases. The CDR3 spans 14 residues. Germline CDR1 reads LNHNV; CDR2 reads YYDKDF (reference sequence). Losses at the gene ends were 1 base for V and 7 bases for J; bases not matched to a gene: 3.

The gene calls are TRBV19 and TRBJ1-1; D is possibly TRBD1 (6 bases). There are 14 residues in the CDR3. In germline, CDR1 is LNHDA, CDR2 SQIVND (reference sequence). Trimming took 1 base from V and 3 from J, leaving 9 bases between them. The DNA for the CDR3 is TGTGCCAGTAGTATAGTCTCAGGGGACACTGAAGCTTTCTTT. Translated: CASSIVSGDTEAFF.

The CDR3 nucleotides are TGTGCCAGCAGCTTACCGGGGCCCTACGAGCAGTACTTC. Amino acid sequence: CASSLPGPYEQYF. The V gene is TRBV11-2, the J gene TRBJ2-7; D may be TRBD1 or TRBD2 (5 bases each). CDR3 size: 13 residues. Looked up from germline, CDR1 is SGHAT and CDR2 is FQNNGV. The V end was cut by 2 bases, the J end by 2 bases, with 7 bases between.

The V call is TRBV30, the J call TRBJ2-5; no reliable D call. V was trimmed by 7 bases and J by 4 bases, leaving 13 bases between them. Germline V lookup: CDR1 GTSNPN, CDR2 SVGIG (reference sequence). This CDR3 has 12 amino acids. CDR3 amino acids: CAFTPSIETQYF. The CDR3 bases are TGTGCCTTTACGCCCTCGATAGAGACCCAGTACTTC.

The chain uses TRBV6-9 and TRBJ1-5; D is perhaps TRBD1 (5 bases). Germline V gives CDR1 MNHGY, CDR2 SVAAGI. This CDR3 comprises 16 residues. V lost 2 bases to trimming and J lost 7 bases, with 18 bases between them. The CDR3 DNA reads as TGTGCCAGCAGTTATCAACTGGCCGTGGGGGACCAGCCCCAGCATTTT. This codes for CASSYQLAVGDQPQHF.

This clone was detected once. The chain couples TRBV29-1 to TRBJ2-3; D remains ambiguous. The germline V gene encodes CDR1 SQVTM and CDR2 ANQGSEA. The V end lost 3 bases, the J end lost 14 bases, and 15 bases lay between the germline ends. CDR3 size: 11 residues. DNA of the CDR3: TGCAGCGTTGAGGTGGAACTGTTTCCGTATTTT. Translating it yields CSVEVELFPYF.

The rearrangement joins TRBV10-1 to TRBJ1-1; D call uncertain. The V gene's germline CDR1 is WNHNN and CDR2 SYGVQD (reference sequence). V was cut by 2 bases and J by 2 bases, with 12 bases left in between. The CDR3 runs to 15 residues. In DNA form, the CDR3 reads TGCGCCAGCAGTGAGGAGGACGGGGTCAACACTGAAGCTTTCTTT. Translating gives CASSEEDGVNTEAFF.

This clone was seen once. V and J are TRBV5-5 and TRBJ2-7, with unresolved D. Germline assignment: CDR1 SGHKS and CDR2 YYEKEE (reference sequence). The germline V and J ends were trimmed by 1 base and 0 bases, with 8 bases remaining between them. The CDR3 has 14 amino acids. For the CDR3, the DNA is TGTGCCAGCAGCTTGACGGCAGGCTCCTACGAGCAGTACTTC. Translated, it gives CASSLTAGSYEQYF. The full variable domain, in which reference TRBV5-5 and TRBJ2-7 provide the parts outside the CDR3, is DAGVTQSPTHLIKTRGQQVTLRCSPISGHKSVSWYQQVLGQGPQFIFQYYEKEERGRGNFPDRFSARQFPNYSSELNVNALLLGDSALYLCASSLTAGSYEQYFGPGTRLTVT.

This chain uses TRBV4-3 with TRBJ1-2, with TRBD1 matching 10 bases. The CDR3 runs 16 residues. Germline CDR1 is LGHNA and CDR2 is YSLEER. V lost 5 bases to trimming and J lost 4 bases; unmatched junction nucleotides: 10. The CDR3 sequence is CASSFSGTGESYGYTF. The CDR3 DNA reads as TGCGCCAGCAGCTTCTCGGGGACAGGGGAAAGCTATGGCTACACCTTC.